Shown below are 20 T cell receptor beta chains from a single sample sequenced in a study of shared clonotypes between healthy human individuals. The repertoire was sequenced with immunoSEQ multiplex PCR; TCRdb's copy has only in-frame clones and lacks some. The top ten hold 13% of the sample, which has about 490,000 clones, around 80% seen once. The sequenced material came from PBMCs. All receptors come from a woman aged 40 to 50 in good health. Some clones in this sample may be carry-over from other donors' samples.

CDR3 sequence: CASSLVGVEQYF. CDR3 DNA sequence: TGTGCCAGCAGCTTGGTAGGGGTCGAGCAGTACTTC. The chain is built from TRBV5-5 and TRBJ2-7; possibly TRBD1 for D (5 bases). Trimming took off 0 bases at V and 6 bases at J, with 7 bases between the two ends. The germline V gene encodes CDR1 SGHKS and CDR2 YYEKEE (reference sequence). This CDR3 contains 12 residues.

The V gene is TRBV19, the J gene TRBJ1-1, with D hard to call. CDR1 and CDR2 (germline): LNHDA, SQIVND (reference sequence). Trimming cost V 5 bases and J 1 base, with 8 bases left between them. This CDR3 is 13 amino acids long. CDR3 residues: CASSQQKNTEAFF. DNA for the CDR3: TGTGCCAGTAGTCAACAGAAGAACACTGAAGCTTTCTTT.

The chain recombines TRBV9 with TRBJ2-1; TRBD2 matches 12 bases. Germline CDR1 and CDR2: SGDLS and YYNGEE. With V trimmed by 3 bases and J by 2 bases, 6 bases remained unmatched. The length of the CDR3 is 17 residues. The CDR3 DNA follows: TGTGCCAGCAGCGCAAGTCGGACTAGCGGGGCCTACAATGAGCAGTTCTTC. Translation: CASSASRTSGAYNEQFF.

This clone was seen only a few times. This sample also contains other DNA sequences that code for the same CDR3. This chain connects TRBV9 to TRBJ2-1, with 8 bases lining up with TRBD2. The trim removed 0 bases at V and 3 bases at J, leaving 2 bases unmatched. The CDR3 has 15 amino acids. CDR1 SGDLS and CDR2 YYNGEE come from the germline V gene. The CDR3 loop is CASSVGLAGYNEQFF. The CDR3 nucleotides read TGTGCCAGCAGCGTAGGGCTAGCGGGCTACAATGAGCAGTTCTTC.

This chain uses TRBV11-2 with TRBJ1-1; 11 nucleotides line up with TRBD1. Germline lookup yields CDR1 SGHAT and CDR2 FQNNGV. The V segment lost 0 bases and the J segment 10 bases; nucleotides outside the gene matches: 13. The CDR3 has 17 residues. DNA of the CDR3: TGTGCCAGCAGCTTAGACCCCGAACTTGGGACAGGGGGTATAGCTTTCTTT. It yields the protein CASSLDPELGTGGIAFF.

This rearrangement joins TRBV11-3 to TRBJ2-1, with no clear D. The CDR3 covers 13 residues. Germline CDR1 reads SGHNT; CDR2 reads YENEEA. V was trimmed by 3 bases and J by 1 base, leaving 4 bases between them. CDR3 protein: CASSFQSYNEQFF. The CDR3 DNA follows: TGTGCCAGCAGCTTTCAGTCCTACAATGAGCAGTTCTTC.

V gene TRBV15 combines with J gene TRBJ1-4; D perhaps matches TRBD1 (5 bases). Trimming left V 3 bases short and J 7 bases short, with 12 bases between. Germline CDR1 and CDR2: LNHNV and YYDKDF (reference sequence). The CDR3 is 14 amino acids. In DNA, the CDR3 is TGTGCCACCAGCAGGACAGTCCGGGGTGAAAAACTGTTTTTT. Its translation is CATSRTVRGEKLFF.

The genes are TRBV6-5 and TRBJ2-1; 9 positions agree with TRBD2. V was pared by 5 bases and J by 10 bases, with 12 bases of the junction left unmatched. Germline V gives CDR1 MNHEY, CDR2 SVGAGI. The CDR3 is 15 amino acids. For the CDR3, the DNA is TGTGCCAGCAGTGTAATAGCGGGGGAAACGGGGGAGCAGTTCTTC. Its protein is CASSVIAGETGEQFF.

V usage is TRBV7-4 and J usage is TRBJ2-7, with D possibly being TRBD2 (5 bases). The V end lost 1 base, the J end lost 5 bases, and 12 bases lay between the germline ends. The CDR3 contains 14 residues. Germline V lookup: CDR1 SGHVT, CDR2 SQSDAQ. CDR3 bases: TGTGCCAGCAGCTTAGTCGGTGCTAGCCACGAGCAGTACTTC. This gives the protein CASSLVGASHEQYF.

The chain recombines TRBV5-4 with TRBJ1-1; no reliable D call. CDR3 length: 15 residues. Trimming stripped 2 bases from V and 0 bases from J, with 11 bases between. CDR1 is SGHNT, CDR2 YYREEE, per germline (reference sequence). CDR3 nucleotide sequence: TGTGCCAGCAGCTTTCATGCGGCCATGAACACTGAAGCTTTCTTT. Translated, it gives CASSFHAAMNTEAFF.

The rearrangement links TRBV29-1 to TRBJ1-1, with D unresolved. CDR1 is SQVTM and CDR2 is ANQGSEA in the germline V gene. CDR3 size: 11 residues. Trimming left V 7 bases short and J 4 bases short, with 10 bases between. CDR3: CSAREGTEAFF. DNA of the CDR3: TGCAGCGCCCGGGAGGGCACTGAAGCTTTCTTT.

The chain uses TRBV9 and TRBJ1-3; tentative D call: TRBD1 (6 bases). Germline values: CDR1 SGDLS, CDR2 YYNGEE. The ends were cut back, 0 bases at V and 0 bases at J, with 16 bases in the middle. The CDR3 has 18 amino acids. CDR3 loop: CASSVAAQGEFSGNTIYF. The CDR3 nucleotides read TGTGCCAGCAGCGTAGCCGCACAGGGTGAATTCTCTGGAAACACCATATATTTT.

The rearrangement links TRBV7-3 to TRBJ1-1; 11 nucleotides align to TRBD1. V lost 5 bases to trimming and J lost 1 base; unmatched junction nucleotides: 0. CDR1 is SGHTA, CDR2 FQGTGA, per germline. This CDR3 has 14 residues. The CDR3 loop reads CASSGQGANTEAFF. The CDR3 bases are TGTGCCAGCAGCGGACAGGGGGCGAACACTGAAGCTTTCTTT.

Notes on this clone: This CDR3 is missing its conserved last phenylalanine or tryptophan, likely due to a read error. V is TRBV7-3 and J is TRBJ1-1, with D unresolved. The length of the CDR3 is 15 residues. The V end lost 5 bases, the J end lost 1 base, and 14 bases lay between the germline ends. Germline values: CDR1 SGHTA, CDR2 FQGTGA. The CDR3 region is CASSPNVSPNTEAFL. The CDR3 DNA sequence: TGTGCCAGCAGCCCCAATGTCTCTCCGAACACTGAAGCTTTCCTT.

CDR3 protein: CASSLARGVRNTGELFF. DNA for the CDR3: TGCGCCAGCAGCTTGGCGAGGGGCGTCAGGAACACCGGGGAGCTGTTTTTT. The chain employs TRBV5-1 and TRBJ2-2, with D tentatively TRBD1 or TRBD2 (5 bases each). The V gene's germline CDR1 is SGHRS and CDR2 YFSETQ. V was clipped by 0 bases and J by 1 base, with 13 bases between them. The CDR3 has 17 residues.

This rearrangement joins TRBV4-2 to TRBJ2-5; TRBD2 matches at 7 bases. The J call could be wrong; TRBJ2-7 is a better fit for the DNA end. There are 15 residues in the CDR3. Looked up from germline, CDR1 is LGHNA and CDR2 is YNFKEQ. CDR3 region: CASSRLAEGSYEQYF. Here the CDR3 DNA reads TGTGCCAGCAGCCGACTAGCCGAGGGCTCCTACGAGCAGTACTTC.

The chain carries TRBV28 and TRBJ2-3, with TRBD2 matching 11 bases. In germline, CDR1 is MDHEN, CDR2 SYDVKM. V dropped 4 bases and J dropped 5; count of bases not matched to a gene: 11. The CDR3 has 17 residues. Written as DNA, the CDR3 is TGTGCCAGCAGTTCGCCCCGACTAGCGGGAAAAGGAGATACGCAGTATTTT. It encodes CASSSPRLAGKGDTQYF.

This clone was recorded at least ten times. The chain joins TRBV5-4 to TRBJ1-4, with TRBD1 matching 8 bases. Germline trimming cut 4 bases from V and 6 bases from J; bases unmatched to any gene: 11. CDR1 is SGHNT and CDR2 is YYREEE in the germline V gene (reference sequence). CDR3 length: 16 amino acids. Here the CDR3 reads CASSDRQGLGDEKLFF. CDR3 bases: TGTGCCAGCAGCGACAGACAGGGGCTAGGGGATGAAAAACTGTTTTTT.

The chain is built from TRBV7-2 and TRBJ1-4, with D perhaps TRBD1 (5 bases). The V end was cut by 1 base, the J end by 4 bases, with 7 bases between. Germline V gives CDR1 SGHTA, CDR2 FQGNSA. This CDR3 spans 14 amino acids. The CDR3: CASSLDRINEKLFF. Here the CDR3 DNA reads TGTGCCAGCAGCTTAGACAGGATTAATGAAAAACTGTTTTTT. Drawing the rest from reference TRBV7-2 and TRBJ1-4, the complete variable domain is GAGVSQSPSNKVTEKGKDVELRCDPISGHTALYWYRQSLGQGLEFLIYFQGNSAPDKSGLPSDRFSAERTGGSVSTLTIQRTQQEDSAVYLCASSLDRINEKLFFGSGTQLSVL.

J is TRBJ2-2 and V is TRBV9, with 7 nucleotides matching TRBD1. V gave up 3 bases and J gave up 5 bases; unmatched junction bases: 13. Per germline, CDR1 SGDLS and CDR2 YYNGEE. The CDR3 consists of 17 residues. This CDR3 is CASSEYDRVSGTGELFF. As DNA, the CDR3 is TGTGCCAGCAGCGAATATGACAGGGTTAGTGGAACCGGGGAGCTGTTTTTT.